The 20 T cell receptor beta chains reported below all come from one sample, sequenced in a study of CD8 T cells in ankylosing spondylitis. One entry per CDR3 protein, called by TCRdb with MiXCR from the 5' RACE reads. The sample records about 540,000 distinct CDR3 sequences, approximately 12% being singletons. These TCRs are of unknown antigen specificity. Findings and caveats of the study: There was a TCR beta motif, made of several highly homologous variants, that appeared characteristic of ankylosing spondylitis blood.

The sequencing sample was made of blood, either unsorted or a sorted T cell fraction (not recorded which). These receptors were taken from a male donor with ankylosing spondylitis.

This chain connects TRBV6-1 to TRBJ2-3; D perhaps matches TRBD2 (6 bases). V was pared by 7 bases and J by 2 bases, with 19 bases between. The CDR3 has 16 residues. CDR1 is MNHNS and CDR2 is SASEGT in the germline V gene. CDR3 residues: CASKERREQNTDTQYF. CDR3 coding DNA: TGTGCCAGCAAAGAACGGCGGGAACAAAACACAGATACGCAGTATTTT.

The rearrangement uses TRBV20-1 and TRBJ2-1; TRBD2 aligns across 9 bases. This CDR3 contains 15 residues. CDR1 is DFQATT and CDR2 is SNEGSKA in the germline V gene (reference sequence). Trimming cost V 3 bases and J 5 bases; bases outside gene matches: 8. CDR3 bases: TGCAGTGCTAGGCCCGGGACTAGCCCGAACAATGAGCAGTTCTTC. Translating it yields CSARPGTSPNNEQFF.

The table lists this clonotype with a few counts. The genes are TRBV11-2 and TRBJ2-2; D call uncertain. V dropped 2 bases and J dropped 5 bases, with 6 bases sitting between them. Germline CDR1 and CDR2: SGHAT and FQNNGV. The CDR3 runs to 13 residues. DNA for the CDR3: TGTGCCAGCAGCTTAAATCCTACCGGGGAGCTGTTTTTT. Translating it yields CASSLNPTGELFF.

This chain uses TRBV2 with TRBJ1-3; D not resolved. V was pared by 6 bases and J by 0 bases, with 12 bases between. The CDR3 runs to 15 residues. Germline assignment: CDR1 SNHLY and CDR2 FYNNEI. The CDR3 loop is CASRFEARSGNTIYF. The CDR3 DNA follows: TGTGCCAGCAGGTTCGAGGCCCGCTCTGGAAACACCATATATTTT.

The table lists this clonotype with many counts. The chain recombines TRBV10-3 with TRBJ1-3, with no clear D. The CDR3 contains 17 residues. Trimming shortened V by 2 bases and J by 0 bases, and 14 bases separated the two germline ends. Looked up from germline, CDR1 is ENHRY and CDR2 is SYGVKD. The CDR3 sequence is CAISELRGRRSGNTIYF. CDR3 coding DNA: TGTGCCATCAGTGAGCTGAGAGGCAGGCGCTCTGGAAACACCATATATTTT.

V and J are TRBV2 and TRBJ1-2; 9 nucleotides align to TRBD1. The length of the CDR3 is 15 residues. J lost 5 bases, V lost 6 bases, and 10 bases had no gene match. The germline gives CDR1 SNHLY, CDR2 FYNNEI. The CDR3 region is CASSLGGQGTYGYTF. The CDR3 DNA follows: TGTGCCAGCAGCTTAGGGGGACAGGGCACGTATGGCTACACCTTC.

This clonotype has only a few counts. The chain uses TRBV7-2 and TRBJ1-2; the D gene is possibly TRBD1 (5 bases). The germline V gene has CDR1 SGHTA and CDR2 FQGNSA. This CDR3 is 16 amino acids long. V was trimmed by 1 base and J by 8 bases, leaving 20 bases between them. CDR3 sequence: CASSLGSGPLEGGYTF. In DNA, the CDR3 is TGTGCCAGCAGCTTAGGGTCAGGGCCCTTAGAGGGAGGCTACACCTTC. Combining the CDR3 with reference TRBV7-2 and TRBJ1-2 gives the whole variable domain GAGVSQSPSNKVTEKGKDVELRCDPISGHTALYWYRQSLGQGLEFLIYFQGNSAPDKSGLPSDRFSAERTGGSVSTLTIQRTQQEDSAVYLCASSLGSGPLEGGYTFGSGTRLTVV.

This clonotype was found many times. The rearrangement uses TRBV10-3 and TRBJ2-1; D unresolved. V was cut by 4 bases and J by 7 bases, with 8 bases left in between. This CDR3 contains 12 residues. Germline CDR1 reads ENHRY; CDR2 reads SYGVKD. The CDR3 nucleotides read TGTGCCATCAGTGCCCAGCATAATGAGCAGTTCTTC. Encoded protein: CAISAQHNEQFF.

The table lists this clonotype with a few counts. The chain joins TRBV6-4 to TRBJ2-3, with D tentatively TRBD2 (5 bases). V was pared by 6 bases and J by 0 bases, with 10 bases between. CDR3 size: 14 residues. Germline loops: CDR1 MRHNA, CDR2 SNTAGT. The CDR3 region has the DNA TGTGCCAGCAGAGCGGAAATTAGCACAGATACGCAGTATTTT. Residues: CASRAEISTDTQYF.

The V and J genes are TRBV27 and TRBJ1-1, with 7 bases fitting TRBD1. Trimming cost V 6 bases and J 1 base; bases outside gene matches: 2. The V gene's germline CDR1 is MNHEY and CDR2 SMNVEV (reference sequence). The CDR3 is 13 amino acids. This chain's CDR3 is CASRGQTNTEAFF. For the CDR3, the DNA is TGTGCCAGCAGGGGACAGACGAACACTGAAGCTTTCTTT.

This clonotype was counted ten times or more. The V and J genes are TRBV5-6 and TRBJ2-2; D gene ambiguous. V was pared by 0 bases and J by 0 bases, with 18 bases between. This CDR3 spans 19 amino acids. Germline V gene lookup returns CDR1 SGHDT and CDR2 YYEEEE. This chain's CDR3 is CASSLAWPFGRSNTGELFF. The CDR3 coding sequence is TGTGCCAGCAGCTTGGCTTGGCCTTTCGGCAGGTCGAACACCGGGGAGCTGTTTTTT.

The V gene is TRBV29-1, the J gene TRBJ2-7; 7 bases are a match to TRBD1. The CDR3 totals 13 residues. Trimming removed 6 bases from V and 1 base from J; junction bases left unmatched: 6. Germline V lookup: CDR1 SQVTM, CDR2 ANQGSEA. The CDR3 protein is CSVWDSLSYEQYF. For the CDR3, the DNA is TGCAGCGTGTGGGACAGTTTATCCTACGAGCAGTACTTC.

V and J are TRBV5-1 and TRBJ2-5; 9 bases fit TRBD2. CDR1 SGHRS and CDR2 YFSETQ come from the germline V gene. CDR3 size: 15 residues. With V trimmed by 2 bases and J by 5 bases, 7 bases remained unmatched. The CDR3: CASSFSGSSAETQYF. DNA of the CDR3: TGCGCCAGCAGCTTTAGCGGGAGTAGTGCGGAGACCCAGTACTTC.

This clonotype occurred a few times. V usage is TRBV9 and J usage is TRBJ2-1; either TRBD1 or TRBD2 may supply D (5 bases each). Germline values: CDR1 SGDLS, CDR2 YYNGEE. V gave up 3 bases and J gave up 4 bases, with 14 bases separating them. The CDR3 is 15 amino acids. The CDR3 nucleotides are TGTGCCAGCAGCGCTGGGACCCCCGCGTACAATGAGCAGTTCTTC. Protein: CASSAGTPAYNEQFF.

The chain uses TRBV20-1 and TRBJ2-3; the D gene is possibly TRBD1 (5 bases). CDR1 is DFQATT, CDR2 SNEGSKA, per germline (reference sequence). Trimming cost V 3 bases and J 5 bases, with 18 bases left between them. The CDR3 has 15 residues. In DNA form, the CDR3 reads TGCAGTGCTAGGGGCTTTGGGGCCGTAGGAGATACGCAGTATTTT. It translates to CSARGFGAVGDTQYF.

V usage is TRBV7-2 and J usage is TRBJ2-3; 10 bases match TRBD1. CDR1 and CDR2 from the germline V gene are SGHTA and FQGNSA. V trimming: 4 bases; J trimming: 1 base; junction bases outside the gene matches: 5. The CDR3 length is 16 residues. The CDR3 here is CASSSTGGVGTDTQYF. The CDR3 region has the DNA TGTGCCAGCAGCTCGACAGGGGGCGTTGGCACAGATACGCAGTATTTT.

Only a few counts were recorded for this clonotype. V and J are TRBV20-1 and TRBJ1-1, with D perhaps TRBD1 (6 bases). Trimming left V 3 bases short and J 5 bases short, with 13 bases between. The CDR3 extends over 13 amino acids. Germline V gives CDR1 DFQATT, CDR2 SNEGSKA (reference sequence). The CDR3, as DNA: TGCAGTGCTAGGGGGGCTTCTTTAACTGAAGCTTTCTTT. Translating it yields CSARGASLTEAFF.

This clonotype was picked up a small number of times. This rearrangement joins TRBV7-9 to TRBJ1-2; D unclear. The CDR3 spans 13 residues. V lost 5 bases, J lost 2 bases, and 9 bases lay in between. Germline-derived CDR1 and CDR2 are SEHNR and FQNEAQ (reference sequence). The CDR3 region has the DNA TGTGCCAGCAGCCGCGAGCCCAACTATGGCTACACCTTC. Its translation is CASSREPNYGYTF.

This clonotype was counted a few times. The CDR3 DNA reads as TGCAGTGCTGATGGACTAGCGGGAGTCAGAGATACGCAGTATTTT. Protein product: CSADGLAGVRDTQYF. The genes are TRBV20-1 and TRBJ2-3, with 13 bases matching TRBD2. Germline V gene lookup returns CDR1 DFQATT and CDR2 SNEGSKA (reference sequence). The V gene end was trimmed by 5 bases and the J gene end by 5 bases; junction bases not matched to a gene: 7. This CDR3 is built from 15 residues.

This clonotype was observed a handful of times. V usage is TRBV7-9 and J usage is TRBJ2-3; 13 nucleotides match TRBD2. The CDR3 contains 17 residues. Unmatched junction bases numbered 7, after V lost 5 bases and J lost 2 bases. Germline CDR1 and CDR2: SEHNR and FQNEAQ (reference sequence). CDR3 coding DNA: TGTGCCAGCAGCCCCCGGACTAGCGGGGGAACCACAGATACGCAGTATTTT. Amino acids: CASSPRTSGGTTDTQYF.